Each of the 22 T cell receptor beta chains below was sequenced from the same sample in a study of chemoradiotherapy in HPV16-positive cancers. Assay: immunoSEQ multiplex PCR; the TCRdb copy retains only in-frame clones and omits some. The sample carries about 23,000 clones, about 90% recorded once. The material sequenced was blood, taken from a patient who underwent chemoradiotherapy. The source of these receptors is a human donor with HPV-associated anogenital cancer.

This clone occurred once. The chain has TRBV11-2 and TRBJ1-1, with 8 bases matching TRBD1. J was trimmed by 8 bases and V by 4 bases; bases with no gene match: 9. The CDR3 runs 14 residues. The V gene's germline CDR1 is SGHAT and CDR2 FQNNGV. The CDR3 sequence is CASSYTDRGGEAFF. The CDR3 nucleotides are TGTGCCAGCAGCTACACAGACAGGGGCGGAGAAGCTTTCTTT.

The chain links TRBV20-1 to TRBJ2-1; the D gene is possibly TRBD1 (5 bases). The V gene lost 7 bases and the J gene lost 7 bases, with 11 bases spanning the gap. The CDR3 totals 11 residues. In germline, CDR1 is DFQATT, CDR2 SNEGSKA (reference sequence). The chain's CDR3 is CSVRKGNEQFF. CDR3 sequence (DNA): TGCAGTGTTCGAAAGGGGAATGAGCAGTTCTTC.

DNA for the CDR3: TGCGCCAGCAGCCAAGATAGGGACCGGGCCTACAATGAGCAGTTCTTC. Translation gives CASSQDRDRAYNEQFF. The chain employs TRBV4-3 and TRBJ2-1; D might be TRBD1 or TRBD2, each matching 5 bases. The CDR3 has 16 amino acids. Trimming removed 0 bases at V and 2 bases at J, with 11 bases between. Germline CDR1 and CDR2: LGHNA and YSLEER.

This chain uses TRBV29-1 with TRBJ1-5, with no clear D. Trimming removed 4 bases from V and 1 base from J, with 14 bases in between. The CDR3 covers 15 residues. Germline loops: CDR1 SQVTM, CDR2 ANQGSEA. CDR3 amino acids: CSVVVSGISNQPQHF. CDR3 bases: TGCAGCGTTGTTGTCTCGGGAATAAGCAATCAGCCCCAGCATTTT.

This clone was recorded once. The CDR3 DNA reads as TGTGCCTGCCCCGGGGCCGAGCAGTACTTC. Its translation is CACPGAEQYF. V gene TRBV30 combines with J gene TRBJ2-7; D may be TRBD1 or TRBD2 (5 bases each). The V end was cut by 6 bases, the J end by 6 bases, with 9 bases between. The CDR3 is made up of 10 amino acids. Germline CDR1 and CDR2: GTSNPN and SVGIG (reference sequence).

The rearrangement uses TRBV19 and TRBJ1-4; tentative D call: TRBD1 (5 bases). The germline V gene encodes CDR1 LNHDA and CDR2 SQIVND (reference sequence). The CDR3 contains 16 residues. V lost 4 bases and J lost 3, with 15 bases in between. CDR3 coding DNA: TGTGCCAGTAGTAGACAGCCGGTGGGGTCTAATGAAAAACTGTTTTTT. Translation: CASSRQPVGSNEKLFF.

The chain uses TRBV7-2 and TRBJ1-1; 10 bases map to TRBD1. Germline V gives CDR1 SGHTA, CDR2 FQGNSA. J lost 2 bases, V lost 6 bases, and 12 bases had no gene match. The CDR3 totals 17 residues. CDR3 DNA sequence: TGTGCCAGCAGTTGGACAGGGGGTCGCGAACCCAACACTGAAGCTTTCTTT. Residues: CASSWTGGREPNTEAFF.

The J gene is TRBJ2-5, the V gene TRBV28; weak D call: TRBD1 (6 bases). This CDR3 comprises 13 residues. Between the trimmed V and J ends, which lost 2 bases and 4 bases, there was a span of 8 bases. Looked up from germline, CDR1 is MDHEN and CDR2 is SYDVKM. The CDR3 DNA sequence: TGTGCCAGCAGTTTACAGGGGCCAGAGACCCAGTACTTC. Its protein product is CASSLQGPETQYF.

V is TRBV19 and J is TRBJ1-4, with a tentative D call TRBD1 (5 bases). CDR1 and CDR2 from the germline V gene are LNHDA and SQIVND (reference sequence). V was pared by 0 bases and J by 7 bases, with 6 bases between. The CDR3 spans 13 residues. In DNA form, the CDR3 reads TGTGCCAGTAGTATAGAGAGGGGTGAAAAACTGTTTTTT. This encodes CASSIERGEKLFF.

To note about this clone: The junction and the germline gene differ at one end; a read error may be behind it. The chain's CDR3 is CASSLSGVGETQYF. As DNA, the CDR3 is TGTGCTAGCAGCTTATCAGGGGTAGGAGAGACCCAGTACTTC. This rearrangement joins TRBV7-7 to TRBJ2-5; weak D call: TRBD1 (6 bases). The CDR3 contains 14 residues. Germline V lookup: CDR1 SSHAT, CDR2 FNYEAQ (reference sequence). Drawing the rest from reference TRBV7-7 and TRBJ2-5, the complete variable domain is GAGVSQSPRYKVTKRGQDVTLRCDPISSHATLYWYQQALGQGPEFLTYFNYEAQPDKSGLPSDRFSAERPEGSISTLTIQRTEQRDSAMYRCASSLSGVGETQYFGPGTRLLVL.

This sequence joins TRBV7-2 and TRBJ2-6; the D is unclear. Deletions cut 5 bases from V and 2 bases from J, with 16 bases between. CDR3 length: 17 residues. The germline gives CDR1 SGHTA, CDR2 FQGNSA. CDR3 sequence (DNA): TGTGCCAGCAGCCCCCCCTCGGGCGGAACTGGGGCCAACGTCCTGACTTTC. This sequence encodes CASSPPSGGTGANVLTF.

This chain joins TRBV6-5 and TRBJ1-1, with D unresolved. The CDR3 runs to 16 residues. Deletions cut 2 bases from V and 4 bases from J, with 17 bases between. Germline loops: CDR1 MNHEY, CDR2 SVGAGI. The CDR3 coding sequence is TGTGCCAGCAGTTACGGGAACGGCCGGCGGGGCACTGAAGCTTTCTTT. As protein: CASSYGNGRRGTEAFF.

The chain is built from TRBV7-8 and TRBJ1-5; D unclear. Deletions cut 1 base from V and 6 bases from J, with 4 bases between. Germline lookup yields CDR1 SGHVS and CDR2 FQNEAQ. The CDR3 sequence is 12 residues long. This CDR3 reads CASSLEAQPQHF. The DNA for the CDR3 is TGTGCCAGCAGCTTAGAGGCTCAGCCCCAGCATTTT.

The chain couples TRBV7-9 to TRBJ2-7; TRBD1 matches at 8 bases. Germline lookup yields CDR1 SEHNR and CDR2 FQNEAQ (reference sequence). The CDR3 sequence is 17 residues long. After removal of 1 base from V and 3 bases from J, the junction contained 11 bases not matched to a gene. The CDR3 loop is CASSLGSSGGGFYEQYF. CDR3 nucleotide sequence: TGTGCCAGCAGCTTAGGGTCCTCAGGGGGCGGGTTCTACGAGCAGTACTTC.

The V and J genes are TRBV7-2 and TRBJ2-7, with a weak D call TRBD2 (6 bases). Germline V CDR1 and CDR2: SGHTA, FQGNSA. V was pared by 5 bases and J by 5 bases, with 19 bases between. The CDR3 is 15 residues long. The CDR3 loop reads CASSPLTRGGNEQYF. In nucleotides, the CDR3 is TGTGCCAGCAGCCCCCTCACGAGGGGAGGAAACGAGCAGTACTTC.

The chain recombines TRBV5-1 with TRBJ1-2, with D perhaps matching TRBD1 (6 bases). The CDR3 is 15 amino acids. Trimming shortened V by 1 base and J by 2 bases, and 12 bases separated the two germline ends. Germline assignment: CDR1 SGHRS and CDR2 YFSETQ. The CDR3 nucleotides read TGCGCCAGCAGCTTGAGCGTGGGGGCCAACTATGGCTACACCTTC. It translates to CASSLSVGANYGYTF.

The J gene is TRBJ2-5, the V gene TRBV5-1; D is unresolved. CDR1 and CDR2 from the germline V gene are SGHRS and YFSETQ. This CDR3 contains 13 residues. Deletions cut 0 bases from V and 2 bases from J, with 5 bases between. As DNA, the CDR3 is TGCGCCAGCAGCTTGGCCTCACAAGAGACCCAGTACTTC. The encoded protein is CASSLASQETQYF.

The chain is built from TRBV7-9 and TRBJ2-1; 8 positions match TRBD2. The CDR3 length is 16 residues. Germline CDR1 SEHNR, CDR2 FQNEAQ (reference sequence). With 4 bases clipped from V and 8 bases from J, the junction kept 13 bases outside the gene matches. The CDR3 sequence is CASSSLVLAAQDEQFF. The CDR3, as DNA: TGTGCCAGCAGCTCCCTTGTACTAGCGGCCCAGGATGAGCAGTTCTTC.

The V gene is TRBV27, the J gene TRBJ1-2, with D possibly TRBD1 on 6 matching bases. Deletions cut 5 bases from V and 8 bases from J, with 15 bases between. This CDR3 comprises 13 residues. The germline V gene encodes CDR1 MNHEY and CDR2 SMNVEV (reference sequence). The CDR3 nucleotides are TGTGCCAGCAGTCCCCGACAGGCCACCGGCTACACCTTC. Translation: CASSPRQATGYTF.

This clone was counted between two and nine times. The CDR3 coding sequence is TGCGCCAGCAGCTTGGAAGGACAGGGGAATGAAAAACTGTTTTTT. Translated: CASSLEGQGNEKLFF. The chain joins TRBV5-1 to TRBJ1-4; 9 nucleotides match TRBD1. CDR1 is SGHRS, CDR2 YFSETQ, per germline. The CDR3 runs to 15 residues. J was trimmed by 5 bases and V by 0 bases; bases with no gene match: 2. The whole variable domain, filled in from reference TRBV5-1 and TRBJ1-4, reads KAGVTQTPRYLIKTRGQQVTLSCSPISGHRSVSWYQQTPGQGLQFLFEYFSETQRNKGNFPGRFSGRQFSNSRSEMNVSTLELGDSALYLCASSLEGQGNEKLFFGSGTQLSVL.

The V call is TRBV9, the J call TRBJ2-5; 7 positions agree with TRBD1. The CDR3 contains 15 residues. Germline assignment: CDR1 SGDLS and CDR2 YYNGEE. V was clipped by 4 bases and J by 4 bases; unmatched bases: 10. CDR3 nucleotides: TGTGCCAGCAGCTCCTTTGGCAGGGGGTCAGAGACCCAGTACTTC. Residues: CASSSFGRGSETQYF.

There are a few counts of this clone. This chain uses TRBV9 with TRBJ2-1; tentatively, D is TRBD2 (7 bases). The CDR3 is 15 residues long. Germline V CDR1 and CDR2: SGDLS, YYNGEE. Trimming pared 3 bases from V and 1 base from J, leaving 11 bases between. The CDR3 nucleotides are TGTGCCAGCAGCGCGGGGGGCAAGTCCTACAATGAGCAGTTCTTC. Its protein is CASSAGGKSYNEQFF. The full variable domain, its missing parts supplied by reference TRBV9 and TRBJ2-1, is DSGVTQTPKHLITATGQRVTLRCSPRSGDLSVYWYQQSLDQGLQFLIQYYNGEERAKGNILERFSAQQFPDLHSELNLSSLELGDSALYFCASSAGGKSYNEQFFGPGTRLTVL.